These T cell receptor beta chains were read from a single sample in a study of CD8+ T cells in alopecia areata. Here immunoSEQ multiplex PCR was the method, and the copy in TCRdb shows in-frame clones only, minus some. This table holds nearly 110,000 clones, 84% found once. This specimen consisted of CD8+ T cells sorted from blood, obtained at week 24, from a patient treated with tofacitinib. These receptors were obtained from a human donor with alopecia areata. CDR3s include the opening cysteine and the closing phenylalanine or tryptophan. The D gene is left open where the match is weak. Some rows have no size entry. The others give once, few or many, or a class for an expanded clone.

clone_size: .
j_call: TRBJ2-7
d_call: TRBD1
v_call: TRBV5-1
cdr3_nt: TGCGCCAGCAGCTGGGGACAGGGTCGGGACGAGCAGTACTTC
cdr3_aa: CASSWGQGRDEQYF

clone_size: .
j_call: TRBJ2-1
d_call: .
v_call: TRBV4-1
cdr3_nt: TGCGCCAGCAGCCAAGGCAGGGCTGAGACCTACAATGAGCAGTTCTTC
cdr3_aa: CASSQGRAETYNEQFF

clone_size: few
j_call: TRBJ2-2
d_call: .
v_call: TRBV19
cdr3_nt: TGTGCCAGTTTAAGGGGCACCGGGGAGCTGTTTTTT
cdr3_aa: CASLRGTGELFF

clone_size: once
j_call: TRBJ2-5
d_call: TRBD2
v_call: TRBV14
cdr3_nt: TGTGCCAGCAGCCAAGATAGGATAGCGGGGAAAGAGACCCAGTACTTC
cdr3_aa: CASSQDRIAGKETQYF

clone_size: .
j_call: TRBJ2-5
d_call: .
v_call: TRBV19
cdr3_nt: TGTGCCAGTAGTATCGCCATGTTGGAGACCCAGTACTTC
cdr3_aa: CASSIAMLETQYF

clone_size: .
j_call: TRBJ2-5
d_call: TRBD2
v_call: TRBV30
cdr3_nt: TGTGCCTGGAGTGTTTATGATGGCGGGGGACCTGAGACCCAGTACTTC
cdr3_aa: CAWSVYDGGGPETQYF

clone_size: once
j_call: TRBJ2-2
d_call: .
v_call: TRBV11-2
cdr3_nt: TGTGCCAGCAGCTTAGACCTCACCGGGGAGCTGTTTTTT
cdr3_aa: CASSLDLTGELFF

clone_size: few
j_call: TRBJ1-2
d_call: .
v_call: TRBV19
cdr3_nt: TGTGCCAGTTCCGTGGGGATCTATGGCTACACCTTC
cdr3_aa: CASSVGIYGYTF

clone_size: .
j_call: TRBJ2-4
d_call: .
v_call: TRBV7-9
cdr3_nt: TGTGCCAGCAGCTCGGACAGGGAGGGTTGGAACATTCAGTACTTC
cdr3_aa: CASSSDREGWNIQYF

clone_size: .
j_call: TRBJ2-5
d_call: TRBD2
v_call: TRBV27
cdr3_nt: TGTGCCAGCAGTTTGACGGCGGGGGGATCGGAGACCCAGTACTTC
cdr3_aa: CASSLTAGGSETQYF

clone_size: once
j_call: TRBJ1-1
d_call: .
v_call: TRBV4-1
cdr3_nt: TGCGCCAGCAGCCAAGAACCCCTTATGAACACTGAAGCTTTCTTT
cdr3_aa: CASSQEPLMNTEAFF

clone_size: .
j_call: TRBJ2-7
d_call: .
v_call: TRBV12-5
cdr3_nt: TGTGCTAGTGGTTTGTACGGCGGGTCCTACGAGCAGTACTTC
cdr3_aa: CASGLYGGSYEQYF

clone_size: .
j_call: TRBJ2-7
d_call: TRBD1
v_call: TRBV19
cdr3_nt: TGTGCCAGCTCGGGACAGGGGGCCCATGAGCAGTACTTC
cdr3_aa: CASSGQGAHEQYF

clone_size: .
j_call: TRBJ1-2
d_call: .
v_call: TRBV7-9
cdr3_nt: TGTGCCAGCAGCTTAGCCATCTATGGCTACACCTTC
cdr3_aa: CASSLAIYGYTF

clone_size: .
j_call: TRBJ1-1
d_call: .
v_call: TRBV2
cdr3_nt: TGTGCCAGCAAGCGCGATGGCGCTGAAGCTTTCTTT
cdr3_aa: CASKRDGAEAFF

clone_size: .
j_call: TRBJ2-2
d_call: TRBD2
v_call: TRBV5-6
cdr3_nt: TGTGCCAGCAGCCGGGGGGAGAACACCGGGGAGCTGTTTTTT
cdr3_aa: CASSRGENTGELFF

clone_size: .
j_call: TRBJ1-5
d_call: .
v_call: TRBV5-6
cdr3_nt: TGTGCCAGCAGCTCGACAGATAGCAATCAGCCCCAGCATTTT
cdr3_aa: CASSSTDSNQPQHF

clone_size: .
j_call: TRBJ2-3
d_call: TRBD1
v_call: TRBV6-5
cdr3_nt: TGTGCCAGCAGTTACTTCGGGACAGGCGTCACAGATACGCAGTATTTT
cdr3_aa: CASSYFGTGVTDTQYF

clone_size: .
j_call: TRBJ2-5
d_call: .
v_call: TRBV4-2
cdr3_nt: TGTGCCAGCAGCCCCCGAGGGGCGGAACAAGAGACCCAGTACTTC
cdr3_aa: CASSPRGAEQETQYF

clone_size: .
j_call: TRBJ1-4
d_call: .
v_call: TRBV4-3
cdr3_nt: TGCGCCAGCAGCCGGGAACACCATAATGAAAAACTGTTTTTT
cdr3_aa: CASSREHHNEKLFF

clone_size: .
j_call: TRBJ1-2
d_call: TRBD1
v_call: TRBV4-1
cdr3_nt: TGCGCCAGCAGCCGGGGACAGGGGGCGTCTAACTATGGCTACACCTTC
cdr3_aa: CASSRGQGASNYGYTF

clone_size: .
j_call: TRBJ2-1
d_call: .
v_call: TRBV7-8
cdr3_nt: TGTGCCAGCAGCTTGGATATATGGGGGTACAATGAGCAGTTCTTC
cdr3_aa: CASSLDIWGYNEQFF

clone_size: .
j_call: TRBJ1-1
d_call: .
v_call: TRBV6-5
cdr3_nt: TGTGCCAGCAGTTACTCGACGCAGGGAGGAGACACTGAAGCTTTCTTT
cdr3_aa: CASSYSTQGGDTEAFF

clone_size: .
j_call: TRBJ2-5
d_call: TRBD2
v_call: TRBV4-2
cdr3_nt: TGTGCCAGCAGCCAAGACCCGTCTAGCGGGGCATCCCAAGAGACCCAGTACTTC
cdr3_aa: CASSQDPSSGASQETQYF

clone_size: .
j_call: TRBJ2-1
d_call: .
v_call: TRBV5-3
cdr3_nt: TGTGCCAGAAGCTTGCACAGGGTAGAAAATGAGCAGTTCTTC
cdr3_aa: CARSLHRVENEQFF

clone_size: .
j_call: TRBJ2-2
d_call: TRBD2
v_call: TRBV9
cdr3_nt: TGTGCCAGCAACGCGTATTCGGGGGGCACCGGGGAGCTGTTTTTT
cdr3_aa: CASNAYSGGTGELFF

clone_size: few
j_call: TRBJ2-7
d_call: .
v_call: TRBV6-1
cdr3_nt: TGTGCCAGCAGTGAAGTTGGGGGTATACCCTACGAGCAGTACTTC
cdr3_aa: CASSEVGGIPYEQYF

clone_size: .
j_call: TRBJ2-3
d_call: TRBD1
v_call: TRBV27
cdr3_nt: TGTGCCAGCAGTCAGGGGGCAGGGACAGATACGCAGTATTTT
cdr3_aa: CASSQGAGTDTQYF

clone_size: .
j_call: TRBJ2-5
d_call: TRBD1
v_call: TRBV5-1
cdr3_nt: TGCGCCAGCAGCTTGGGGACAGGGGGCATGGGAGAGACCCAGTACTTC
cdr3_aa: CASSLGTGGMGETQYF

clone_size: .
j_call: TRBJ2-1
d_call: TRBD2
v_call: TRBV4-3
cdr3_nt: TGCGCCAGCAGCCAATCCCTAGCGGGGGAGGGCAATGAGCAGTTCTTC
cdr3_aa: CASSQSLAGEGNEQFF

clone_size: .
j_call: TRBJ2-1
d_call: .
v_call: TRBV7-2
cdr3_nt: TGTGCCAGCAGCAATGGGGTCTACAATGAGCAGTTCTTC
cdr3_aa: CASSNGVYNEQFF

clone_size: .
j_call: TRBJ2-5
d_call: .
v_call: TRBV10-2
cdr3_nt: TGCGCCAGCCTACAGCAAGAGACCCAGTACTTC
cdr3_aa: CASLQQETQYF

clone_size: once
j_call: TRBJ2-7
d_call: TRBD1
v_call: TRBV11-2
cdr3_nt: TGTGCCAGCAGCTCCACAGGGGGGGAGCAGTACTTC
cdr3_aa: CASSSTGGEQYF

clone_size: .
j_call: TRBJ2-7
d_call: TRBD1
v_call: TRBV5-1
cdr3_nt: TGCGCCAGCAGCCCAGGGACAGGGTCCTACGAGCAGTACTTC
cdr3_aa: CASSPGTGSYEQYF

clone_size: once
j_call: TRBJ2-5
d_call: .
v_call: TRBV7-8
cdr3_nt: TGTGCCAGCAGCTTAGCGAGAATTAGGTCCCAAGAGACCCAGTACTTC
cdr3_aa: CASSLARIRSQETQYF

clone_size: few
j_call: TRBJ2-7
d_call: .
v_call: TRBV14
cdr3_nt: TGTGCCAGCGGAACATCGAACGAGCAGTACTTC
cdr3_aa: CASGTSNEQYF

clone_size: .
j_call: TRBJ2-7
d_call: TRBD2
v_call: TRBV5-1
cdr3_nt: TGCGCCAGCAGCTTGGGAGCGGGGGTTCCCTACGAGCAGTACTTC
cdr3_aa: CASSLGAGVPYEQYF